This entry lists 21 T cell receptor beta chains sequenced from one sample in a study of blood T cell repertoires in COVID-19. The method was immunoSEQ multiplex PCR; TCRdb's version includes in-frame clones alone and lacks a portion of them. The sample has 390,000 or so clones; roughly nine tenths are singletons. Sequenced sample: peripheral blood. The origin of the receptors is a woman aged 25 to 39 with COVID-19, enrolled during active disease.

The chain recombines TRBV11-2 with TRBJ2-7, with 8 bases that match TRBD2. Germline trimming cut 0 bases from V and 3 bases from J; bases unmatched to any gene: 7. This CDR3 has 16 residues. Germline values: CDR1 SGHAT, CDR2 FQNNGV. The CDR3, as DNA: TGTGCCAGCAGCTTAGATCGGGGGGGCCGGGTCTACGAGCAGTACTTC. Protein sequence: CASSLDRGGRVYEQYF.

The genes are TRBV19 and TRBJ1-4, with 9 nucleotides matching TRBD1. The V gene end was trimmed by 7 bases and the J gene end by 5 bases; junction bases not matched to a gene: 8. Germline lookup yields CDR1 LNHDA and CDR2 SQIVND (reference sequence). The CDR3 has 15 amino acids. The chain's CDR3 is CASKGLGQGNEKLFF. CDR3 nucleotides: TGTGCCAGTAAGGGTCTGGGACAGGGAAATGAAAAACTGTTTTTT.

J is TRBJ1-2 and V is TRBV28; TRBD1 might be the D (5 bases). Trimming shortened V by 5 bases and J by 7 bases, and 11 bases separated the two germline ends. The germline V gene encodes CDR1 MDHEN and CDR2 SYDVKM. This CDR3 is built from 12 residues. The CDR3 sequence: CASSIPGSGYTF. CDR3 bases: TGTGCCAGCAGTATACCAGGGTCTGGCTACACCTTC.

The chain combines TRBV7-2 with TRBJ1-4; TRBD1 aligns across 9 bases. The CDR3 has 14 amino acids. The V gene's germline CDR1 is SGHTA and CDR2 FQGNSA. Trimming removed 7 bases from V and 3 bases from J; junction bases left unmatched: 3. CDR3 protein: CASNRGRANEKLFF. DNA for the CDR3: TGTGCCAGCAACAGGGGGCGGGCTAATGAAAAACTGTTTTTT.

This chain joins TRBV4-3 and TRBJ1-2; TRBD1 aligns across 9 bases. V lost 6 bases and J lost 4; bases outside the gene matches: 6. This CDR3 contains 14 residues. The germline V gene has CDR1 LGHNA and CDR2 YSLEER. Here the CDR3 DNA reads TGCGCCAGCAGTGGGGACAGGGACCCCTATGGCTACACCTTC. Its protein is CASSGDRDPYGYTF.

The V gene is TRBV12-3 or TRBV12-4, the J gene TRBJ1-3; D call uncertain. The germline V and J ends were trimmed by 6 bases and 0 bases, with 6 bases remaining between them. CDR3 length: 13 amino acids. The CDR3 sequence is CASRLSSGNTIYF. The CDR3 DNA is TGTGCCAGCAGGCTTAGCTCTGGAAACACCATATATTTT.

This rearrangement joins TRBV3-1 (or the pseudogene TRBV3-2) to TRBJ2-2; a possible D gene is TRBD2 (5 bases). The CDR3 totals 18 residues. Looked up from germline, CDR1 is LGHDT and CDR2 is YNNKEL (reference sequence). V lost 1 base and J 4 bases, leaving 19 bases between the germline ends. The CDR3 reads CASSQGSLGVAGTGELFF. The CDR3 nucleotides read TGTGCCAGCAGCCAAGGTTCACTAGGAGTAGCTGGCACCGGGGAGCTGTTTTTT.

This chain uses TRBV19 with TRBJ2-2, with a possible D match to TRBD2 (5 bases). CDR3 length: 15 amino acids. Per germline, CDR1 LNHDA and CDR2 SQIVND (reference sequence). The V end was cut by 7 bases, the J end by 6 bases, with 18 bases between. CDR3 bases: TGTGCCAGTAACCGCCGACTAATGGTTTCCGGGGAGCTGTTTTTT. Translating gives CASNRRLMVSGELFF.

V usage is TRBV2 and J usage is TRBJ2-3; TRBD2 matches at 10 bases. The germline gives CDR1 SNHLY, CDR2 FYNNEI. V shed 6 bases, J shed 4 bases, and the junction held 10 bases outside the gene matches. CDR3 length equals 16 residues. The CDR3 reads CASRPLAGDWADTQYF. In DNA form, the CDR3 reads TGTGCCAGCAGGCCTCTAGCGGGAGATTGGGCAGATACGCAGTATTTT.

DNA of the CDR3: TGTGCCAGCAGTTTAAGCAGGGTAAGGGCGAACACTGAAGCTTTCTTT. Protein product: CASSLSRVRANTEAFF. The chain joins TRBV28 to TRBJ1-1, with a tentative D call TRBD1 (5 bases). Trimming took off 2 bases at V and 1 base at J, with 14 bases between the two ends. CDR3 length: 16 amino acids. The germline V gene encodes CDR1 MDHEN and CDR2 SYDVKM.

This sequence joins TRBV7-9 and TRBJ1-2; D call uncertain. The CDR3 consists of 14 residues. Between the trimmed V and J ends, which lost 1 base and 7 bases, there was a span of 13 bases. Germline V gene data show CDR1 as SEHNR and CDR2 as FQNEAQ (reference sequence). CDR3 DNA: TGTGCCAGCAGCTTAGGGTCCAAACAAAGTGGCTACACCTTC. Its translation: CASSLGSKQSGYTF.

The chain couples TRBV7-2 to TRBJ1-1; possible D gene TRBD1, 5 bases. This CDR3 contains 14 residues. Per the germline V gene, CDR1 is SGHTA and CDR2 is FQGNSA. Trimming took 6 bases from V and 4 from J, leaving 15 bases between them. Here the CDR3 DNA reads TGTGCCAGCAGAAACGAAGACAGCAGCACTGAAGCTTTCTTT. This sequence encodes CASRNEDSSTEAFF.

The chain employs TRBV4-3 and TRBJ2-2; weak D call: TRBD1 (6 bases). Trimming cost V 4 bases and J 7 bases, with 13 bases left between them. Germline CDR1 LGHNA, CDR2 YSLEER. The CDR3 is made up of 14 amino acids. The CDR3: CASSPGTIHGELFF. Here the CDR3 DNA reads TGCGCCAGCAGCCCCGGGACAATACACGGGGAGCTGTTTTTT.

This clone has only one observation. The V and J genes are TRBV21-1 and TRBJ2-7; the DNA was not used to check the table's D call, TRBD2. TRBV21-1 is designated a pseudogene. This CDR3 comprises 16 residues. CDR3 coding DNA: TGTGCCAGCAGCAAAGGCGGAACGAGGGAAATCTACGAGCAGTACGTC. Its translation: CASSKGGTREIYEQYV.

CDR3 sequence: CASSIRGQPPYNEQFF. The CDR3, as DNA: TGTGCCAGTAGTATTAGGGGCCAACCCCCCTACAATGAGCAGTTCTTC. The chain links TRBV19 to TRBJ2-1; D perhaps matches TRBD1 (5 bases). CDR1 and CDR2 from the germline V gene are LNHDA and SQIVND (reference sequence). This CDR3 region has 16 residues. Trimming stripped 3 bases from V and 2 bases from J, with 14 bases between.

V gene TRBV24-1 combines with J gene TRBJ1-1; possible D gene TRBD1, 6 bases. CDR1 is KGHDR and CDR2 is SFDVKD in the germline V gene. The V end lost 4 bases, the J end lost 4 bases, and 12 bases lay between the germline ends. This CDR3 comprises 14 residues. CDR3 sequence reads: CATSDWQGSTEAFF. The CDR3 nucleotides are TGTGCCACCAGTGACTGGCAGGGGTCCACTGAAGCTTTCTTT.

This clone was detected only a few times. The chain is built from TRBV6-5 and TRBJ2-2, with 8 bases lining up with TRBD1. The CDR3 runs to 15 residues. J lost 4 bases, V lost 6 bases, and 7 bases had no gene match. Germline V gene sequence: CDR1 MNHEY, CDR2 SVGAGI. The CDR3 reads CASSLRGQVTGELFF. The CDR3, as DNA: TGTGCCAGCAGCCTCAGGGGGCAAGTCACCGGGGAGCTGTTTTTT.

The gene calls are TRBV3-1 (or the pseudogene TRBV3-2) and TRBJ2-2, with 8 positions matching TRBD1. V dropped 5 bases and J dropped 4; count of bases not matched to a gene: 6. Germline V gene data show CDR1 as LGHDT and CDR2 as YNNKEL (reference sequence). The CDR3 runs 15 residues. The CDR3 nucleotides are TGTGCCAGCAGCTCTCCAGGGGGCGGCACCGGGGAGCTGTTTTTT. Translation gives CASSSPGGGTGELFF.

This clone was counted a single time. CDR3 nucleotide sequence: TGTGCCAGCAGCCAAGGGCCGGGACTAGCGGGGGGGCGTACAGATACGCAGTATTTT. Translating it yields CASSQGPGLAGGRTDTQYF. The chain links TRBV4-2 to TRBJ2-3, with 16 bases lining up with TRBD2. Per germline, CDR1 LGHNA and CDR2 YNFKEQ. V dropped 1 base and J dropped 3; count of bases not matched to a gene: 7. CDR3 length: 19 residues.

This clone was observed a handful of times. The chain links TRBV19 to TRBJ2-6; the D gene is possibly TRBD1 (6 bases). Trimming left V 6 bases short and J 0 bases short, with 15 bases between. Germline loops: CDR1 LNHDA, CDR2 SQIVND (reference sequence). The CDR3 is made up of 17 amino acids. CDR3 residues: CASRGTLDFSGANVLTF. The CDR3 nucleotides read TGTGCCAGTAGGGGGACATTAGATTTCTCTGGGGCCAACGTCCTGACTTTC.

V usage is TRBV3-1 (or the pseudogene TRBV3-2) and J usage is TRBJ2-2; 10 positions match TRBD2. The CDR3 has 19 amino acids. Germline CDR1 and CDR2: LGHDT and YNNKEL (reference sequence). V lost 2 bases and J lost 7; bases outside the gene matches: 16. CDR3 loop: CASSQSPLAGAARGGELFF. The CDR3 coding sequence is TGTGCCAGCAGCCAAAGCCCCCTAGCGGGAGCCGCTAGGGGCGGGGAGCTGTTTTTT.